This T cell receptor beta chain is from a study of post-analysis software for immune sequencing data. Background on the study: Included courses were relapsing-remitting and secondary progressive multiple sclerosis; progressive-relapsing multiple sclerosis was also included.

Broader study findings: Controls showed lower frequencies than patients for several TRBV segments, and TRBV5-6, TRBV5-1 and TRBV20-1 were among these.

Built from TCR beta cDNA, the libraries had unique molecular identifiers in them. T cells, roughly 0.95 to 10 million of them, yielded some 500,000 cDNA molecules. Each CDR3 protein is one row after TCRdb ran MiXCR on the PCR reads. The sample consists of around 440,000 distinct CDR3 sequences, 45% of them appearing once. This clonotype was observed a handful of times. Its antigen is not identified. From germline, CDR1 is SQVTM and CDR2 ANQGSEA. The CDR3 runs to 14 residues. The V end lost 4 bases, the J end lost 2 bases, and 15 bases lay between the germline ends. This receptor was obtained from a girl between 5 and 17 years old with multiple sclerosis. Sequenced: blood. The chain couples TRBV29-1 to TRBJ2-7; D unclear. The CDR3 region has the DNA TGCAGCGTTGGGGGAAGTCCTGGTCCCTACGAGCAGTACTTC. This translates into CSVGGSPGPYEQYF.